This passage covers 14 T cell receptor beta chains from one sample sequenced in a study of response to subunit inactivated influenza vaccine. Each CDR3 protein gets one entry after TCRdb re-called the RT-PCR reads with MiXCR. The profile shows 550,000 to 600,000 distinct CDR3 sequences, 10% to 15% of them singletons. This specimen was PBMCs from blood, taken on the day of vaccination. The source of these receptors is a man in his fifties or sixties who received an inactivated influenza vaccine.

The sample holds a few counts of this clonotype. The J gene is TRBJ2-7, the V gene TRBV4-2; perhaps TRBD2 as D (6 bases). Trimming took 2 bases from V and 9 from J, leaving 20 bases between them. The CDR3 covers 15 residues. Per germline, CDR1 LGHNA and CDR2 YNFKEQ. CDR3 sequence: CASSQPGTSPTTQYF. As DNA, the CDR3 is TGTGCCAGCAGCCAACCAGGGACTTCGCCTACGACGCAGTACTTC.

The sample holds a few counts of this clonotype. This chain uses TRBV5-1 with TRBJ1-5; 9 positions agree with TRBD1. After removal of 0 bases from V and 4 bases from J, the junction contained 5 bases not matched to a gene. CDR1 SGHRS and CDR2 YFSETQ come from the germline V gene. CDR3 length equals 16 residues. This CDR3 reads CASSLEDRGVNQPQHF. The CDR3 DNA reads TGCGCCAGCAGCTTGGAGGACAGGGGCGTTAATCAGCCCCAGCATTTT. The entire variable domain, with the rest obtained from reference TRBV5-1 and TRBJ1-5, is as follows: KAGVTQTPRYLIKTRGQQVTLSCSPISGHRSVSWYQQTPGQGLQFLFEYFSETQRNKGNFPGRFSGRQFSNSRSEMNVSTLELGDSALYLCASSLEDRGVNQPQHFGDGTRLSIL.

This clonotype was counted a few times. This chain uses TRBV28 with TRBJ2-7; D may be TRBD1 (6 bases). The V and J ends lost 3 bases and 1 base respectively, with 13 bases between them. CDR1 and CDR2 (germline): MDHEN, SYDVKM. The CDR3 is 15 residues long. CDR3 residues: CASSFTGKPSYEQYF. CDR3 coding DNA: TGTGCCAGCAGTTTTACAGGGAAGCCGTCCTACGAGCAGTACTTC.

The V and J genes are TRBV6-2 or TRBV6-3 and TRBJ2-1, with 11 bases lining up with TRBD2. J lost 7 bases, V lost 1 base, and 6 bases had no gene match. The CDR3 extends over 16 amino acids. Germline loops: CDR1 MNHEY, CDR2 SVGEGT. Written as DNA, the CDR3 is TGTGCCAGCAGTTACTTACTAGCGGGAGCAAGGAATGAGCAGTTCTTC. Protein: CASSYLLAGARNEQFF.

This clonotype was detected only a few times. This CDR3 is CASSRVDRGVGAFF. The CDR3 nucleotides read TGCGCCAGCAGCCGGGTCGACAGGGGAGTTGGAGCTTTCTTT. The rearrangement joins TRBV4-1 to TRBJ1-1, with TRBD1 matching over 8 bases. The CDR3 is 14 amino acids. Germline V gene lookup returns CDR1 MGHRA and CDR2 YSYEKL. The J segment lost 10 bases and the V segment lost 4 bases, leaving 11 bases of the junction unmatched.

The sample holds a few counts of this clonotype. V is TRBV5-1 and J is TRBJ2-1; 12 nucleotides match TRBD2. This CDR3 is 17 amino acids long. The V gene end was trimmed by 1 base and the J gene end by 7 bases; junction bases not matched to a gene: 9. Germline V CDR1 and CDR2: SGHRS, YFSETQ. The CDR3 sequence is CASSLWLAGGPRNEQFF. The CDR3 DNA follows: TGCGCCAGCAGCTTGTGGCTAGCGGGAGGGCCGAGGAATGAGCAGTTCTTC.

This sequence joins TRBV4-1 and TRBJ2-3; the D call may be TRBD1 or TRBD2 (6 bases each). Trimming took off 4 bases at V and 4 bases at J, with 18 bases between the two ends. CDR1 and CDR2 from the germline V gene are MGHRA and YSYEKL. The CDR3 extends over 16 amino acids. The CDR3 reads CASSPRALRGADTQYF. In nucleotides, the CDR3 is TGCGCCAGCAGCCCAAGGGCCTTGAGGGGGGCAGATACGCAGTATTTT.

The chain uses TRBV5-1 and TRBJ1-1; TRBD1 matches 10 bases. The ends lost 4 bases at V and 1 base at J; junction bases unmatched: 4. Germline V CDR1 and CDR2: SGHRS, YFSETQ. CDR3 length: 15 residues. The CDR3, as DNA: TGCGCCAGCAGCCTGCGGACAGGGGGGAACACTGAAGCTTTCTTT. It specifies CASSLRTGGNTEAFF.

This clonotype was detected many times. V gene TRBV10-1 combines with J gene TRBJ1-5; D possibly corresponds to TRBD1 (6 bases). The CDR3 is made up of 19 amino acids. V was cut by 1 base and J by 1 base, with 20 bases left in between. Germline CDR1 and CDR2: WNHNN and SYGVQD (reference sequence). The CDR3 DNA sequence: TGCGCCAGCAGTGAGTACAGGGTGGGGGCCGGGGGAAGCAATCAGCCCCAGCATTTT. Amino acids: CASSEYRVGAGGSNQPQHF.

In this sample, this clonotype turned up a few times. The chain employs TRBV12-3 or TRBV12-4 and TRBJ1-1; no clear D gene. This CDR3 has 14 amino acids. Deletions cut 2 bases from V and 1 base from J, with 8 bases between. Here the CDR3 reads CASSLRRENTEAFF. CDR3 nucleotides: TGTGCCAGCAGTTTACGGAGAGAGAACACTGAAGCTTTCTTT.

The chain is built from TRBV6-1 and TRBJ1-1; 8 nucleotides line up with TRBD1. Germline CDR1 and CDR2: MNHNS and SASEGT. CDR3 length: 15 amino acids. With V trimmed by 7 bases and J by 5 bases, 12 bases remained unmatched. CDR3 DNA: TGTGCCAGCACCCTGACCGGGACAGGACTAACTGAAGCTTTCTTT. Translated, it gives CASTLTGTGLTEAFF.

This chain's CDR3 is CASSALSLAGPRTGELFF. DNA of the CDR3: TGTGCCAGCAGTGCTCTCTCCCTAGCGGGACCGCGAACCGGGGAGCTGTTTTTT. The rearrangement links TRBV25-1 to TRBJ2-2; 9 positions agree with TRBD2. Germline CDR1 MGHDK, CDR2 SYGVNS. The junction had 14 bases not matched to a gene; V was cut back by 4 bases and J by 5 bases. The CDR3 runs to 18 residues.

The chain couples TRBV7-2 to TRBJ2-1; 8 bases agree with TRBD2. J gave up 8 bases and V 1 base, and 7 bases lay outside the gene matches. Germline CDR1 reads SGHTA; CDR2 reads FQGNSA. CDR3 size: 15 residues. CDR3 region: CASSLVTGGPHEQFF. The CDR3 DNA reads as TGTGCCAGCAGCTTAGTCACGGGAGGGCCCCATGAGCAGTTCTTC.

This clonotype was picked up a small number of times. The chain employs TRBV7-9 and TRBJ2-5; D is uncertain. Germline V lookup: CDR1 SEHNR, CDR2 FQNEAQ (reference sequence). The CDR3 runs 16 residues. V was pared by 1 base and J by 4 bases, with 16 bases between. The chain's CDR3 is CASSLVGFPQRETQYF. The CDR3 region has the DNA TGTGCCAGCAGCTTAGTAGGATTCCCCCAGCGAGAGACCCAGTACTTC.